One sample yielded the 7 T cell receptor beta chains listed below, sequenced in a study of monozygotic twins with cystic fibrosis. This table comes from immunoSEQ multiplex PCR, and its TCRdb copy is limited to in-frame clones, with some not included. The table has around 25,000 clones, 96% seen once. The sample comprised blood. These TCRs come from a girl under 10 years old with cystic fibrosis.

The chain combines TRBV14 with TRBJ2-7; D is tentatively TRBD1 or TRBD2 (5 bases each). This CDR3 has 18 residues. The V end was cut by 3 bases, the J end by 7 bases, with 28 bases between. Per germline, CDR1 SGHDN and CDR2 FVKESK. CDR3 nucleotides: TGTGCCAGCAGCCAGCATGGTGGGACGGCGGACTCCTTCTGGGAGCAGTACTTC. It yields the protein CASSQHGGTADSFWEQYF.

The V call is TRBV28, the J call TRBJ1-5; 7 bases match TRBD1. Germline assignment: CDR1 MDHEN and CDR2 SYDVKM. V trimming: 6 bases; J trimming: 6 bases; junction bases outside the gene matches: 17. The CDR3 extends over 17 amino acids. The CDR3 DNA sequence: TGTGCCAGCAGCCGGACAGGCCCCCCGGGTAGAGGTCAGCCCCAGCATTTT. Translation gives CASSRTGPPGRGQPQHF.

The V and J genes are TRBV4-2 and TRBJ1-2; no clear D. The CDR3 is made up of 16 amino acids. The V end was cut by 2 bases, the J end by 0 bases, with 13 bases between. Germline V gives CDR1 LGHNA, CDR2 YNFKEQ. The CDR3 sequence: CASSQPLNSANYGYTF. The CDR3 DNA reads TGTGCCAGCAGCCAACCCCTTAACAGCGCTAACTATGGCTACACCTTC.

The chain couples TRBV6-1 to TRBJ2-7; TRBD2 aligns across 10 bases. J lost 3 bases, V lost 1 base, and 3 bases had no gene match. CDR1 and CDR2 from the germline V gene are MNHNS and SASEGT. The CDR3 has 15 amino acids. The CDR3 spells CASSEGLAGVYEQYF. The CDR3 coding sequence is TGTGCCAGCAGTGAAGGGCTAGCGGGAGTCTACGAGCAGTACTTC.

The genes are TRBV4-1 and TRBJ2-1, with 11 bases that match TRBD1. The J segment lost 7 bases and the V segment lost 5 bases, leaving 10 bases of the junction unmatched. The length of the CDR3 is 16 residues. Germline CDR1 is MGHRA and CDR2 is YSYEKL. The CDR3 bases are TGCGCCAGCAGCTTTCAACCGGGACAGGGGGAGAATGAGCAGTTCTTC. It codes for CASSFQPGQGENEQFF.

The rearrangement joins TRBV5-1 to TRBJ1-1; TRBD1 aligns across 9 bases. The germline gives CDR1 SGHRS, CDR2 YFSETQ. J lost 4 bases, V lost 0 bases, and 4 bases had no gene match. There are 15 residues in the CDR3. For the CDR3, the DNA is TGCGCCAGCAGCTTGGACAGGGGGCTCGGCACTGAAGCTTTCTTT. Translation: CASSLDRGLGTEAFF.

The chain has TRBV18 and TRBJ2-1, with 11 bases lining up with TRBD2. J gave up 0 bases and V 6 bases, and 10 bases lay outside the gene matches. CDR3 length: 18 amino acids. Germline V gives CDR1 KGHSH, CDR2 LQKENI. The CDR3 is CASSLLGTSGGSYNEQFF. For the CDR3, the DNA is TGTGCCAGCTCCCTCCTGGGGACTAGCGGCGGCTCCTACAATGAGCAGTTCTTC.